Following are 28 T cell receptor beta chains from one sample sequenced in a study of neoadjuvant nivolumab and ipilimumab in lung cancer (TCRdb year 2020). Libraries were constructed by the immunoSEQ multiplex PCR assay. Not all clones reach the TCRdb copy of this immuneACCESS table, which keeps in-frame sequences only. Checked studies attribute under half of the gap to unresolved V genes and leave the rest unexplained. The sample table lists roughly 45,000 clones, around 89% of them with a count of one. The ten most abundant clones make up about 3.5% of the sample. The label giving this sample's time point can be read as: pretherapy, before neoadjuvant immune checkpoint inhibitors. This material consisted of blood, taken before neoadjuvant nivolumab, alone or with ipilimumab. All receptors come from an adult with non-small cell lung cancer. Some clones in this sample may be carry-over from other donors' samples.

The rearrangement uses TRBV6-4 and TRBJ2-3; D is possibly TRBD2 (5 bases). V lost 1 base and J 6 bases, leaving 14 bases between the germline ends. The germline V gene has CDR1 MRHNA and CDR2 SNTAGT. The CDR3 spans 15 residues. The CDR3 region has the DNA TGTGCCAGCAGTGACTTCGGACTCGCGGGCGATACGCAGTATTTT. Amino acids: CASSDFGLAGDTQYF.

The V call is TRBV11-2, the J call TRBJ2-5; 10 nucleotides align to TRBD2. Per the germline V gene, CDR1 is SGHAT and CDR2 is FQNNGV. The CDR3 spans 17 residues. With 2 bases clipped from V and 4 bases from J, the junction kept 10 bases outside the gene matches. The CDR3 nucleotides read TGTGCCAGCAGCTTAAGTAGCGGGAGGTTATCGGGAGAGACCCAGTACTTC. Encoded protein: CASSLSSGRLSGETQYF.

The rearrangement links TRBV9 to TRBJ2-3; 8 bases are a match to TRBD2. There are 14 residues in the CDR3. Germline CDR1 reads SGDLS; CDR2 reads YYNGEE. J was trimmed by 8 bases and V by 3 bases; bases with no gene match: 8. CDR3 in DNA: TGTGCCAGCAGCGCCCTGCTAGCGGGCGGTACGCAGTATTTT. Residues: CASSALLAGGTQYF.

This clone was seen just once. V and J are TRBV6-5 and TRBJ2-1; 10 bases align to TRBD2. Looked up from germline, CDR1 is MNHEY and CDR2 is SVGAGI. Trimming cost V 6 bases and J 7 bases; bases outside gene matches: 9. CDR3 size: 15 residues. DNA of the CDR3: TGTGCCAGCAGGGGGAGCGGGAGGGAAAGGAATGAGCAGTTCTTC. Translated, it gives CASRGSGRERNEQFF.

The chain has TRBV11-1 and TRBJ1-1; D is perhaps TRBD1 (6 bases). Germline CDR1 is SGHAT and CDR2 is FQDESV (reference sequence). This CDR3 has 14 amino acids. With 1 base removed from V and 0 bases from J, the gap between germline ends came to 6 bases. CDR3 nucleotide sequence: TGTGCCAGCAGCTTAGGGACAGTGAACACTGAAGCTTTCTTT. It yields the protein CASSLGTVNTEAFF.

This CDR3 reads CASSPGPFEQYF. CDR3 in DNA: TGTGCCAGCAGTCCGGGGCCCTTCGAGCAGTACTTC. The chain has TRBV6-5 and TRBJ2-7; D might be TRBD1 or TRBD2, each matching 5 bases. The germline gives CDR1 MNHEY, CDR2 SVGAGI. Trimming removed 5 bases at V and 6 bases at J, with 11 bases between. This CDR3 is 12 amino acids long.

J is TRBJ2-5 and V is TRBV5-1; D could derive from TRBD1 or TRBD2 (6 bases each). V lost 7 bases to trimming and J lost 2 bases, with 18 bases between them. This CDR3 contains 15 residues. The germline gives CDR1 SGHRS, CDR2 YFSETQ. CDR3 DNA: TGCGCCAGCTGCCAAGGGGGACTCTCACAAGAGACCCAGTACTTC. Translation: CASCQGGLSQETQYF.

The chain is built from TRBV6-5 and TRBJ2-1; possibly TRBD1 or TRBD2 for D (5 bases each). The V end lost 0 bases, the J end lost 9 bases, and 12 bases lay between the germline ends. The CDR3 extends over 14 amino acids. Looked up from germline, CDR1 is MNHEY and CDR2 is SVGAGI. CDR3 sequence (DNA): TGTGCCAGCAGTTACTCCCAGGGAGTTGGTGAGCAGTTCTTC. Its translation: CASSYSQGVGEQFF.

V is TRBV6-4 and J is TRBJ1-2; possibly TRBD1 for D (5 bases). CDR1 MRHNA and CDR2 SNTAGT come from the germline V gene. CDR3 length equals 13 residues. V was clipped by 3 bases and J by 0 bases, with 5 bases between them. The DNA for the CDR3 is TGTGCCAGCAGTGAACAGGCTAACTATGGCTACACCTTC. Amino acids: CASSEQANYGYTF.

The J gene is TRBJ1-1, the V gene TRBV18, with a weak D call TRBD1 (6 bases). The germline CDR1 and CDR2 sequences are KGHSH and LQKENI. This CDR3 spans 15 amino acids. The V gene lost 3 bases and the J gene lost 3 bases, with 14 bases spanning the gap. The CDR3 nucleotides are TGTGCCAGCTCACCGGGACACAGGGCCGACACTGAAGCTTTCTTT. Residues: CASSPGHRADTEAFF.

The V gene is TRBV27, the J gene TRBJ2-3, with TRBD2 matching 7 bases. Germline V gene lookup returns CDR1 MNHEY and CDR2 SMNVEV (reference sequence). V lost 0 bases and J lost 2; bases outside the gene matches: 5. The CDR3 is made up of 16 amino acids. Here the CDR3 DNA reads TGTGCCAGCAGTTTATCACCTGGACTAGTCACAGATACGCAGTATTTT. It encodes CASSLSPGLVTDTQYF.

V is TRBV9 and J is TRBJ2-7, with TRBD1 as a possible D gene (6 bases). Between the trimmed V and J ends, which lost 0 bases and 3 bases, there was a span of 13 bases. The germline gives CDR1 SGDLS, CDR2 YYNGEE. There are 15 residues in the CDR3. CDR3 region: CASSVAVTGHYEQYF. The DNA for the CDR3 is TGTGCCAGCAGCGTAGCCGTCACAGGGCACTACGAGCAGTACTTC.

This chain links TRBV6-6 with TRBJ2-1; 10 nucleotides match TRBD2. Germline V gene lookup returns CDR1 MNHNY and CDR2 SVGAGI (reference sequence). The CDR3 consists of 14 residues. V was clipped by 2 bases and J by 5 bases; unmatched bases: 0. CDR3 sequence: CASSYGTSDNEQFF. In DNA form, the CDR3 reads TGTGCCAGCAGTTACGGGACTAGCGACAATGAGCAGTTCTTC.

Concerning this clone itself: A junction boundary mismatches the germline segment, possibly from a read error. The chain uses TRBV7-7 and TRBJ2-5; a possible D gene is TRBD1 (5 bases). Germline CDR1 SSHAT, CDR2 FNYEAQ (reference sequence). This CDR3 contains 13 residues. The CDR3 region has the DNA TGTGCTAGCAGCTCCAGTGGGGCGGAGACCCAGTACTTC. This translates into CASSSSGAETQYF.

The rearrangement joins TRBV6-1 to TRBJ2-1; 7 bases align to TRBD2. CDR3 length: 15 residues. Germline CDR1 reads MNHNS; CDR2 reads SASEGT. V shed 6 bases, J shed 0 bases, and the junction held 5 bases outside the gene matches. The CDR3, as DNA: TGTGCCAGCAGAGGGAGCGGGAACTCCTACAATGAGCAGTTCTTC. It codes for CASRGSGNSYNEQFF.

CDR3 protein: CASSRYNEQFF. CDR3 DNA: TGTGCCAGCAGTCGGTACAATGAGCAGTTCTTC. This chain connects TRBV6-1 to TRBJ2-1; D is uncertain. Trimming took 5 bases from V and 4 from J, leaving 3 bases between them. The CDR3 has 11 amino acids. Germline V gene sequence: CDR1 MNHNS, CDR2 SASEGT.

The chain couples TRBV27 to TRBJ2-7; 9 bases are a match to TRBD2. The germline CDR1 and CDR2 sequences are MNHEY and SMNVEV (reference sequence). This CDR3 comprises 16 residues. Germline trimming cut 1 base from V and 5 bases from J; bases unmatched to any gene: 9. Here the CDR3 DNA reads TGTGCCAGCAGTTTATGGAGGCTAGCGGGAACCCACGAGCAGTACTTC. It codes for CASSLWRLAGTHEQYF.

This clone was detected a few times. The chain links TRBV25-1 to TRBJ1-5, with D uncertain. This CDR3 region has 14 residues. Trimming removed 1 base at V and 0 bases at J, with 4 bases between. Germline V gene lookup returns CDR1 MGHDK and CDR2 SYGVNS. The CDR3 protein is CASSEFDSNQPQHF. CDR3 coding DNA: TGTGCCAGCAGTGAATTCGATAGCAATCAGCCCCAGCATTTT.

The CDR3 reads CASGLTSGGNTGELFF. The CDR3 DNA reads as TGTGCTAGTGGCTTGACTAGCGGGGGAAACACCGGGGAGCTGTTTTTT. The chain has TRBV12-5 and TRBJ2-2, with 12 positions matching TRBD2. Trimming took 6 bases from V and 2 from J; bases not matched to a gene: 4. This CDR3 region has 16 residues. CDR1 LGHNT and CDR2 FRNRAP come from the germline V gene.

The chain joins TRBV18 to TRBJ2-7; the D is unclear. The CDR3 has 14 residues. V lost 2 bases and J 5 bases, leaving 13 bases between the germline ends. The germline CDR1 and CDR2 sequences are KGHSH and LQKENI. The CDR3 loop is CASSPVQSPDEQYF. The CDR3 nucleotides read TGTGCCAGCTCACCAGTCCAGTCTCCAGACGAGCAGTACTTC. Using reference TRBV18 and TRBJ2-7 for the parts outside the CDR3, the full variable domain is NAGVMQNPRHLVRRRGQEARLRCSPMKGHSHVYWYRQLPEEGLKFMVYLQKENIIDESGMPKERFSAEFPKEGPSILRIQQVVRGDSAAYFCASSPVQSPDEQYFGPGTRLTVT.

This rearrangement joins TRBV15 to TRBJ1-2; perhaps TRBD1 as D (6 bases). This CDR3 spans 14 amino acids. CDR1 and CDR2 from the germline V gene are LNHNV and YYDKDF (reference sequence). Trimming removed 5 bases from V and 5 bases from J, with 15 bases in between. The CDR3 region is CATSRDRNLYGYTF. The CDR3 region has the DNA TGTGCCACCAGCCGCGACAGGAACCTATATGGCTACACCTTC.

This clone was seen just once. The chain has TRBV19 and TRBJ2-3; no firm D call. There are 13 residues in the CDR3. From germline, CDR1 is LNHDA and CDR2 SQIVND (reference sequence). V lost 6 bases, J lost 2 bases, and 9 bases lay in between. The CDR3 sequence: CASRGRITDTQYF. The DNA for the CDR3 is TGTGCCAGTAGGGGCAGGATCACAGATACGCAGTATTTT.

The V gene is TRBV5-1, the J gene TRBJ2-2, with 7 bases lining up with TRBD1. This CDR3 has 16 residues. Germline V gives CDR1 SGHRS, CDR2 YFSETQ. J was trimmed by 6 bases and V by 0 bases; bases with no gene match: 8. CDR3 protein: CASSLETGRRSGELFF. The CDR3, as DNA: TGCGCCAGCAGCTTGGAGACAGGGCGTCGGTCCGGGGAGCTGTTTTTT.

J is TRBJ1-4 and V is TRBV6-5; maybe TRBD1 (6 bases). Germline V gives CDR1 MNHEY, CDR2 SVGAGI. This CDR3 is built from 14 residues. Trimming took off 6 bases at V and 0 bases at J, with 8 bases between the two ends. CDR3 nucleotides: TGTGCCAGCAGGGACAGCGCAACTAATGAAAAACTGTTTTTT. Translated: CASRDSATNEKLFF.

CDR3 sequence (DNA): TGTGCCAGCAGCTCGACGACTAGCGGGGATGAGCAGTTCTTC. Its translation is CASSSTTSGDEQFF. J is TRBJ2-1 and V is TRBV5-6, with 11 nucleotides matching TRBD2. With 3 bases clipped from V and 8 bases from J, the junction kept 4 bases outside the gene matches. The CDR3 runs to 14 residues. Germline V gene data show CDR1 as SGHDT and CDR2 as YYEEEE.

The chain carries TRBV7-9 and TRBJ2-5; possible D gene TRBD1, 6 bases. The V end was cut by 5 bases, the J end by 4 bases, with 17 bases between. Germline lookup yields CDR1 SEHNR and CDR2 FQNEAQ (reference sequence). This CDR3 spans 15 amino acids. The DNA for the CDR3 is TGTGCCAGCAGCGCCTTGATCAGGGGTGGAGAGACCCAGTACTTC. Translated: CASSALIRGGETQYF.

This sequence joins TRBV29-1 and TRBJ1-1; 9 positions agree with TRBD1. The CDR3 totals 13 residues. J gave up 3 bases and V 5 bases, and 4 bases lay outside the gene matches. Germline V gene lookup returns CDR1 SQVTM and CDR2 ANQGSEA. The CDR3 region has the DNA TGCAGCGTTAACAGGGGGCTTCACACTGAAGCTTTCTTT. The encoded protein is CSVNRGLHTEAFF. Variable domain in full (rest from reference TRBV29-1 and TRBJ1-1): SAVISQKPSRDICQRGTSLTIQCQVDSQVTMMFWYRQQPGQSLTLIATANQGSEATYESGFVIDKFPISRPNLTFSTLTVSNMSPEDSSIYLCSVNRGLHTEAFFGQGTRLTVV.

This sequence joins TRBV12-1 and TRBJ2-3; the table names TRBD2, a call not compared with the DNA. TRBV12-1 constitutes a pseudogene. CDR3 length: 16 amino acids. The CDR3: CASSWRGTTSTDTQYF. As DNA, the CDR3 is TGTGCCAGCAGCTGGAGGGGGACTACCAGCACAGATACGCAGTATTTT.